The 28 T cell receptor beta chains in this list originate from one sample, sequenced in a study of PD-1 blockade in mismatch repair-deficient tumors. Repertoires were generated with immunoSEQ multiplex PCR, while TCRdb's copy carries only in-frame clones and drops some. The data show roughly 120,000 clones, with 85% to 90% seen just once and roughly 12% held by the top ten. The source was peripheral blood, collected approximately 73 weeks after starting pembrolizumab. These receptors all come from an adult with mismatch repair-deficient cancer.

This chain links TRBV29-1 with TRBJ2-2; D perhaps matches TRBD2 (7 bases). Trimming removed 7 bases from V and 4 bases from J, with 19 bases in between. CDR1 is SQVTM and CDR2 is ANQGSEA in the germline V gene. This CDR3 contains 15 residues. The CDR3 is CSAILGGRGTGELFF. The CDR3 DNA reads as TGCAGCGCCATTCTCGGGGGGCGCGGCACCGGGGAGCTGTTTTTT.

The gene calls are TRBV4-3 and TRBJ2-3; 8 bases fit TRBD2. The V gene's germline CDR1 is LGHNA and CDR2 YSLEER. V was clipped by 1 base and J by 4 bases; unmatched bases: 4. This CDR3 region has 15 residues. In DNA form, the CDR3 reads TGCGCCAGCAGCCAAGGGACTAGCTGGGCAGATACGCAGTATTTT. Translated, it gives CASSQGTSWADTQYF.

DNA of the CDR3: TGTGCCAGCAGGCCACCGGGACAGGGCTACACAGATACGCAGTATTTT. Encoded protein: CASRPPGQGYTDTQYF. The chain joins TRBV27 to TRBJ2-3; 9 nucleotides match TRBD1. The V and J ends lost 6 bases and 2 bases, in that order; junction bases with no gene match: 9. CDR3 size: 16 residues. Germline-derived CDR1 and CDR2 are MNHEY and SMNVEV (reference sequence).

The chain is built from TRBV6-5 and TRBJ2-5, with 12 bases aligning to TRBD1. This CDR3 has 14 residues. V lost 5 bases, J lost 4 bases, and 2 bases stayed unmatched. Germline lookup yields CDR1 MNHEY and CDR2 SVGAGI. CDR3 DNA sequence: TGTGCCAGCAGTGGGACAGGGGGCGCAGAGACCCAGTACTTC. It translates to CASSGTGGAETQYF.

V is TRBV14 and J is TRBJ2-7; D may correspond to TRBD1 or TRBD2 (5 bases each). The CDR3 extends over 15 amino acids. Trimming removed 2 bases from V and 2 bases from J, with 13 bases in between. The germline V gene encodes CDR1 SGHDN and CDR2 FVKESK. The chain's CDR3 is CASSQIGLGAYEQYF. In DNA, the CDR3 is TGTGCCAGCAGCCAAATTGGGTTGGGGGCCTACGAGCAGTACTTC.

The chain joins TRBV7-9 to TRBJ2-1; D perhaps matches TRBD2 (6 bases). Looked up from germline, CDR1 is SEHNR and CDR2 is FQNEAQ (reference sequence). This CDR3 spans 14 amino acids. The V end was cut by 0 bases, the J end by 8 bases, with 11 bases between. The CDR3: CASSLAVAGHEQFF. The DNA for the CDR3 is TGTGCCAGCAGCTTAGCGGTTGCGGGACATGAGCAGTTCTTC.

This chain uses TRBV30 with TRBJ1-1, with a tentative D call TRBD1 (5 bases). In germline, CDR1 is GTSNPN, CDR2 SVGIG (reference sequence). The V end lost 4 bases, the J end lost 7 bases, and 13 bases lay between the germline ends. The CDR3 extends over 12 amino acids. CDR3 loop: CAWNQGPVEAFF. CDR3 coding DNA: TGTGCCTGGAACCAGGGCCCTGTTGAAGCTTTCTTT.

The rearrangement links TRBV6-4 to TRBJ2-2; either TRBD1 or TRBD2 may fit D (6 bases each). CDR1 and CDR2 (germline): MRHNA, SNTAGT. The V gene lost 6 bases and the J gene lost 6 bases, with 11 bases spanning the gap. This CDR3 region has 13 residues. The CDR3 nucleotides are TGTGCCAGCAGCCCAGGGGAGGCCGGGGAGCTGTTTTTT. It translates to CASSPGEAGELFF.

The chain combines TRBV7-2 with TRBJ2-5; no clear D gene. The CDR3 length is 14 residues. Germline V CDR1 and CDR2: SGHTA, FQGNSA. The V gene lost 1 base and the J gene lost 1 base, with 7 bases spanning the gap. CDR3 coding DNA: TGTGCCAGCAGCTTAGTTGGGTCCCAAGAGACCCAGTACTTC. Its translation: CASSLVGSQETQYF.

The rearrangement joins TRBV6-4 to TRBJ2-3, with 12 bases lining up with TRBD1. This CDR3 has 15 residues. Trimming at V came to 2 bases and at J to 4 bases, leaving 1 base not matched to a gene. Per the germline V gene, CDR1 is MRHNA and CDR2 is SNTAGT. In DNA form, the CDR3 reads TGTGCCAGCAGTGACGGGACAGGGGGCGCAGATACGCAGTATTTT. It codes for CASSDGTGGADTQYF.

The chain uses TRBV27 and TRBJ2-7; TRBD2 is a possible D gene (7 bases). CDR3 size: 15 residues. The germline gives CDR1 MNHEY, CDR2 SMNVEV (reference sequence). Trimming left V 3 bases short and J 4 bases short, with 16 bases between. In nucleotides, the CDR3 is TGTGCCAGCAGTTTTCTCGGGGGGCCTGGGTACGAGCAGTACTTC. Translating gives CASSFLGGPGYEQYF.

The CDR3 nucleotides read TGCGCCAGCAGCCAAGACCTGGGACAGAACACTGAAGCTTTCTTT. Protein product: CASSQDLGQNTEAFF. The chain carries TRBV4-1 and TRBJ1-1; tentatively, D is TRBD1 (6 bases). Trimming cost V 0 bases and J 1 base, with 9 bases left between them. Per the germline V gene, CDR1 is MGHRA and CDR2 is YSYEKL. The CDR3 consists of 15 residues.

The chain recombines TRBV30 with TRBJ2-5; D perhaps matches TRBD2 (7 bases). Looked up from germline, CDR1 is GTSNPN and CDR2 is SVGIG (reference sequence). This CDR3 is built from 14 residues. The V and J ends lost 4 bases and 4 bases respectively, with 16 bases between them. The CDR3 region is CAWIPRGGTETQYF. The CDR3 DNA follows: TGTGCCTGGATCCCTAGGGGGGGGACAGAGACCCAGTACTTC. Using reference TRBV30 and TRBJ2-5 for the parts outside the CDR3, the full variable domain is SQTIHQWPATLVQPVGSPLSLECTVEGTSNPNLYWYRQAAGRGLQLLFYSVGIGQISSEVPQNLSASRPQDRQFILSSKKLLLSDSGFYLCAWIPRGGTETQYFGPGTRLLVL.

The rearrangement uses TRBV5-1 and TRBJ2-7; D ambiguous. Per the germline V gene, CDR1 is SGHRS and CDR2 is YFSETQ. CDR3 length: 13 residues. V gave up 3 bases and J gave up 0 bases, with 7 bases separating them. CDR3 DNA sequence: TGCGCCAGCAGCTGGCGGACCTCCTACGAGCAGTACTTC. Its translation: CASSWRTSYEQYF.

The V and J genes are TRBV7-8 and TRBJ1-1; 10 bases map to TRBD1. J was trimmed by 4 bases and V by 5 bases; bases with no gene match: 22. The CDR3 consists of 20 residues. In germline, CDR1 is SGHVS, CDR2 FQNEAQ. The CDR3 loop reads CASSPKGPYRGTGVFTEAFF. The CDR3 DNA is TGTGCCAGCAGCCCCAAAGGACCGTACCGTGGGACAGGGGTTTTCACTGAAGCTTTCTTT.

This clone was recorded a few times. The chain is built from TRBV6-6 and TRBJ2-7, with D perhaps TRBD1 (5 bases). Germline-derived CDR1 and CDR2 are MNHNY and SVGAGI (reference sequence). The V gene lost 7 bases and the J gene lost 6 bases, with 10 bases spanning the gap. The CDR3 contains 11 residues. The CDR3 bases are TGTGCCAGCACCCTGGGGCGCGAGCAGTACTTC. Amino acids: CASTLGREQYF.

The V gene is TRBV2, the J gene TRBJ2-1, with 8 bases matching TRBD2. Germline trimming cut 9 bases from V and 5 bases from J; bases unmatched to any gene: 6. The CDR3 contains 13 residues. Germline V gene data show CDR1 as SNHLY and CDR2 as FYNNEI. CDR3 nucleotide sequence: TGTGCCAGAAGAGCGGGAGTGGACAATGAGCAGTTCTTC. Its protein is CARRAGVDNEQFF.

The chain has TRBV2 and TRBJ1-2; 9 positions agree with TRBD1. The V and J ends lost 6 bases and 4 bases, in that order; junction bases with no gene match: 12. The CDR3 runs to 16 residues. Germline CDR1 reads SNHLY; CDR2 reads FYNNEI. This CDR3 reads CASRGSGTGIVYGYTF. CDR3 sequence (DNA): TGTGCCAGCAGGGGATCCGGGACAGGGATCGTCTATGGCTACACCTTC.

The chain couples TRBV19 to TRBJ2-2; 7 positions agree with TRBD1. Germline trimming cut 5 bases from V and 6 bases from J; bases unmatched to any gene: 15. The CDR3 is made up of 17 amino acids. Germline values: CDR1 LNHDA, CDR2 SQIVND (reference sequence). The CDR3 protein is CASSLLTPTGDPGELFF. CDR3 in DNA: TGTGCCAGTAGTCTTTTAACCCCTACAGGGGATCCCGGGGAGCTGTTTTTT.

The CDR3 bases are TGCGCCAGCAGCCAAGATTCTTCCGGGCTCGAGCAGTACTTC. Translation: CASSQDSSGLEQYF. The chain has TRBV4-3 and TRBJ2-7; D uncertain. Deletions cut 0 bases from V and 6 bases from J, with 12 bases between. Germline CDR1 reads LGHNA; CDR2 reads YSLEER. This CDR3 has 14 residues.

This chain links TRBV7-6 with TRBJ2-7; TRBD2 is a possible D gene (6 bases). Germline V lookup: CDR1 SGHVS, CDR2 FNYEAQ. Trimming left V 0 bases short and J 4 bases short, with 16 bases between. The CDR3 totals 16 residues. The CDR3 region is CASSLASEGFTYEQYF. The DNA for the CDR3 is TGTGCCAGCAGCTTAGCCTCGGAGGGATTCACTTACGAGCAGTACTTC.

This chain links TRBV6-5 with TRBJ2-7; TRBD1 might be the D (6 bases). Per the germline V gene, CDR1 is MNHEY and CDR2 is SVGAGI. Deletions cut 5 bases from V and 2 bases from J, with 13 bases between. The CDR3 is made up of 14 amino acids. The DNA for the CDR3 is TGTGCCAGCAGTCCTTGGGGGACAACCTACGAGCAGTACTTC. Translating gives CASSPWGTTYEQYF.

This clone was counted only a few times. The genes are TRBV7-2 and TRBJ2-3; D might be TRBD1 or TRBD2, each matching 6 bases. Germline CDR1 and CDR2: SGHTA and FQGNSA. V lost 1 base to trimming and J lost 4 bases, with 9 bases between them. The CDR3 is 14 residues long. Written as DNA, the CDR3 is TGTGCCAGCAGCTTAGGGGGGGCACCAGATACGCAGTATTTT. Translation: CASSLGGAPDTQYF.

The chain links TRBV10-2 to TRBJ2-1; possibly TRBD2 for D (5 bases). CDR3 size: 13 residues. The V gene lost 7 bases and the J gene lost 7 bases, with 14 bases spanning the gap. Germline assignment: CDR1 WSHSY and CDR2 SAAADI. CDR3 bases: TGCGCCAGCACTTCACTAGTCCGTAATGAGCAGTTCTTC. Translation: CASTSLVRNEQFF.

This CDR3 reads CASSYGEGRNTEAFF. DNA of the CDR3: TGTGCCAGCAGTTACGGAGAGGGGCGTAACACTGAAGCTTTCTTT. The V gene is TRBV6-5, the J gene TRBJ1-1; D is perhaps TRBD1 (5 bases). Trimming removed 2 bases at V and 2 bases at J, with 12 bases between. The CDR3 has 15 residues. Per germline, CDR1 MNHEY and CDR2 SVGAGI.

V gene TRBV28 combines with J gene TRBJ2-5; the D is unclear. Trimming left V 1 base short and J 1 base short, with 10 bases between. Germline values: CDR1 MDHEN, CDR2 SYDVKM. The CDR3 contains 15 residues. CDR3 nucleotide sequence: TGTGCCAGCAGTTTATCGGTTGCAGGCCAAGAGACCCAGTACTTC. This gives the protein CASSLSVAGQETQYF.

This clone was picked up many times. CDR3 DNA: TGCGCCAGCGAGGGTCCCCCACAGGATACGCAGTATTTT. Translation: CASEGPPQDTQYF. The chain joins TRBV10-2 to TRBJ2-3; D is possibly TRBD2 (5 bases). The length of the CDR3 is 13 residues. Germline V CDR1 and CDR2: WSHSY, SAAADI. The V gene lost 8 bases and the J gene lost 6 bases, with 15 bases spanning the gap.

The chain links TRBV18 to TRBJ2-1; no reliable D call. CDR1 is KGHSH and CDR2 is LQKENI in the germline V gene. Trimming pared 0 bases from V and 1 base from J, leaving 4 bases between. The CDR3 has 14 residues. The CDR3: CASSPPPSYNEQFF. In DNA, the CDR3 is TGTGCCAGCTCACCACCCCCTTCCTACAATGAGCAGTTCTTC.